This is a list of T cell receptor beta chains from one sample in a study of identifying expanded T cells in peripheral blood. Using immunoSEQ multiplex PCR, the repertoire was profiled, and TCRdb retains in-frame clones only, with some absent. The table has some 77,000 clones, around 89% seen once. Sequenced material: blood. Receptor source: a person between 18 and 70 years old in good health. The CDR3 runs from the conserved cysteine through the conserved F or W. D genes are given only for firm matches.

TRBV18,NA,TRBJ2-3,CASSKDGRGASTDTQYF
TRBV15,TRBD1,TRBJ1-5,CATSRVGQGASYQHF
TRBV7-2,TRBD2,TRBJ2-7,CASRRGDAYEQYF
TRBV4-3,NA,TRBJ2-1,CASSQFRADNEQFF
TRBV7-9,NA,TRBJ1-2,CASRPEDPNYGYTF
TRBV5-1,NA,TRBJ2-1,CASSLLGGSSYNEQFF
TRBV4-1,TRBD1,TRBJ1-2,CASSQVLTGVAGYTF
TRBV5-4,TRBD2,TRBJ2-5,CASRPRGGKETQYF
TRBV19,NA,TRBJ2-3,CASRSTQARGQYF
TRBV2,NA,TRBJ2-7,CASLNPSYEQYF
TRBV2,NA,TRBJ2-7,CASGSANLAGEQYF
TRBV6-1,TRBD1,TRBJ1-6,CASIPGGSYNSPLHF
TRBV7-2,TRBD1,TRBJ1-1,CASTLYSGGTFEAFF
TRBV6-1,TRBD1,TRBJ1-1,CASSGWTGAKNTEAFF
TRBV28,NA,TRBJ1-1,CAVHTILRGTEAFF
TRBV5-1,NA,TRBJ1-6,CASSLEGVPYNSPLHF
TRBV7-9,TRBD1,TRBJ1-1,CASSLTRPTGTEAFF
TRBV19,TRBD1,TRBJ2-7,CASSEGTAVVSYEQYF
TRBV6-1,NA,TRBJ2-7,CASSERSAPGSLPYEQYF
TRBV27,TRBD2,TRBJ2-1,CASSLFTGRGNEQFF
TRBV7-2,NA,TRBJ1-6,CASSLGRDPSPLHF
TRBV7-6,NA,TRBJ2-1,CASSGTSGHNEQFF
TRBV7-9,NA,TRBJ1-5,CASSLGVQPQHF
TRBV7-2,NA,TRBJ2-7,CASSFREGSYEQYF
TRBV28,TRBD1,TRBJ1-2,CASSYPPLGQGYGYTF
TRBV27,TRBD2,TRBJ2-1,CASSLMASGGAGEQFF
TRBV6-1,NA,TRBJ1-1,CASLTEVNTEAFF
TRBV5-6,NA,TRBJ2-5,CASSLGVTQYF
TRBV25-1,NA,TRBJ2-1,CASSEPGTLNEQFF
TRBV5-1,NA,TRBJ1-3,CASSLNPGNGNTIYF
TRBV6-6,NA,TRBJ1-2,CATPFREEGLDGYTF
TRBV28,NA,TRBJ1-5,CASSRRTGTNQPQHF
TRBV10-2,NA,TRBJ1-1,CASSVWNTEAFF
TRBV13,NA,TRBJ2-3,CASSLGRQSPSTDTQYF
TRBV9,NA,TRBJ1-6,CASSVSGQDSPLHF
TRBV5-1,TRBD1,TRBJ1-2,CASSLPTGTFSGYGYTF
TRBV18,NA,TRBJ2-7,CASSPPGRGREQYF
TRBV5-6,TRBD2,TRBJ2-7,CASSQGLAGAYEQYF
TRBV2,NA,TRBJ2-7,CATSDGSGTYEQYF
TRBV2,TRBD2,TRBJ2-1,CASAYTSGGVHEQFF
TRBV6-1,NA,TRBJ2-1,CASSEALMFEQFF
TRBV5-8,NA,TRBJ1-2,CASSLESGSFNYGYTF
TRBV7-2,TRBD2,TRBJ2-3,CASSLGLAGGRLYF
TRBV7-9,NA,TRBJ1-4,CASSLAQNAPGEKLFF
TRBV19,TRBD2,TRBJ2-7,CASSIDVQRGIYEQYF
TRBV2,TRBD1,TRBJ1-5,CASSVDRGRNQPQHF
TRBV5-1,NA,TRBJ2-3,CASSVDPMGPSTDTQYF
TRBV11-2,NA,TRBJ2-7,CASSLGIGGYEQYF
TRBV4-3,NA,TRBJ2-7,CASSRGRGAGYEQYF
TRBV7-2,NA,TRBJ2-7,CASSQGQGGRYEQYF
TRBV5-6,NA,TRBJ1-2,CASSPTGNGYTF